Described below is a single TCR beta chain sequence and its context. Its antigen remains unidentified. The data were produced by immunoSEQ multiplex PCR, yet TCRdb's version contains in-frame clones alone and is incomplete. The repertoire holds 20,000 to 25,000 clones, with around 90% as singletons. The CDR3 length is 15 residues. Germline CDR1 is MDHEN and CDR2 is SYDVKM. Deletions cut 3 bases from V and 4 bases from J, with 13 bases between. This sample is drawn from a study of T cell repertoires and Cas9 in healthy adults. Study-level information: Characterization of SpCas9-reactive CD4 and CD8 T cells covered multi-effector potency, cytotoxicity and lineage.

Study observations and caveats: In vitro, SpCas9-reactive Tregs were reported to curb effector T cell proliferation and function.

This chain links TRBV28 with TRBJ2-1; D could derive from TRBD1 or TRBD2 (7 bases each). The receptor was isolated from a human donor in good health. Source material: CD4+ effector T cells (CD127+, CD25-, CD137-, CD154-) from PBMCs; culture status not recorded. This CDR3 reads CASSFQGGSYNEQFF. CDR3 DNA sequence: TGTGCCAGCAGTTTTCAGGGGGGGTCTTACAATGAGCAGTTCTTC.